This T cell receptor (beta chain) was obtained from a study of PD-1 blockade in classical Hodgkin lymphoma. Clones were sequenced by immunoSEQ multiplex PCR, and TCRdb holds only the in-frame ones, with some missing. The sample records 100,000 to 120,000 clones, around 90% being singletons. Germline lookup yields CDR1 SGHRS and CDR2 YFSETQ. This CDR3 has 15 residues. Trimming cost V 4 bases and J 3 bases; bases outside gene matches: 9. Documented time point: cycle 4 day 1 (C4D1), after 5 to 7 weeks of nivolumab. Every single patient, without exception, relapsed after autologous stem cell transplantation, and brentuximab vedotin exposure varied.

The receptor comes from a human donor with classical Hodgkin lymphoma. Material: peripheral blood mononuclear cells (PBMCs), obtained before the fourth cycle of nivolumab. The rearrangement uses TRBV5-1 and TRBJ2-7; 8 bases are shared with TRBD1. This CDR3 reads CASSPGTGNHYEQYF. CDR3 bases: TGCGCCAGCAGCCCAGGGACAGGCAATCACTACGAGCAGTACTTC. Full variable domain (remainder filled in from reference TRBV5-1 and TRBJ2-7): KAGVTQTPRYLIKTRGQQVTLSCSPISGHRSVSWYQQTPGQGLQFLFEYFSETQRNKGNFPGRFSGRQFSNSRSEMNVSTLELGDSALYLCASSPGTGNHYEQYFGPGTRLTVT.